This TCR beta chain appears in the sequencing data of a study of regulatory T cells in long-lasting Graves disease. Time point reported: persistent/refractory GD, antithyroid drugs over 5 years with positive TRAb. Scientists built the TCR library using RNA that was extracted from PBMCs. Study findings and constraints: There was favoring of TRBV28, TRBJ1-2 and TRBJ2-5 in persistent disease. Between persistent patients, more than 2,500 public clonotypes were shared, exceeding the approximately 940 shared between new patients.

This clonotype turned up a few times. Its specificity is not known. HTBI primers from iRepertoire and Arm-PCR of CDR3 regions yielded the TCR beta libraries. One entry per CDR3 protein results from TCRdb running MiXCR on the multiplex PCR reads. The sample lists some 450,000 distinct CDR3 sequences, 23% occurring once. V was pared by 0 bases and J by 8 bases, with 13 bases between. Germline V lookup: CDR1 WSHSY, CDR2 SAAADI. The CDR3 has 14 amino acids. This chain uses TRBV10-2 with TRBJ1-2, with D possibly matching TRBD1 (6 bases). The source of this sequence is a female donor with Graves disease. Here the sequenced sample was peripheral blood mononuclear cells (PBMCs), taken when the disease was refractory, from a patient treated with antithyroid drugs. CDR3 in amino acids: CASSESTGFGGYTF. The CDR3 nucleotides are TGCGCCAGCAGTGAGTCGACAGGATTTGGGGGCTACACCTTC.